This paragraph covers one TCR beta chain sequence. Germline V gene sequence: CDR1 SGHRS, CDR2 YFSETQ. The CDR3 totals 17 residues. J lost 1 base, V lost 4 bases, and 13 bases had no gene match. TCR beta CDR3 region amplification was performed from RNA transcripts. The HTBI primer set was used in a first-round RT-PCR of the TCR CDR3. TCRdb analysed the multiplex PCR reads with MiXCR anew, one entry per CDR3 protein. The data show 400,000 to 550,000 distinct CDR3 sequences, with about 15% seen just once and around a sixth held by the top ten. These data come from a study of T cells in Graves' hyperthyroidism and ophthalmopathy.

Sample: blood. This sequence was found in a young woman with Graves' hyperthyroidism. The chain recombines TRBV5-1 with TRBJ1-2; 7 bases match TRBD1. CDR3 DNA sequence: TGCGCCAGCAGCCTGGGAGGAGGGGGCAGAGATAACTATGGCTACACCTTC. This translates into CASSLGGGGRDNYGYTF.